The next 29 T cell receptor beta chains were all read from a single sample in a study of T-cell reconstitution after alpha-beta-depleted transplantation in children. Unique molecular identifiers featured in how the TCRbeta library was prepared. TCRdb fed the PCR reads into MiXCR, producing one record per CDR3 protein. The repertoire holds 420,000 or so distinct CDR3 sequences, with roughly 11% as singletons. This sample comprised PBMCs from the stem cell graft donor, obtained from the stem cell graft. Receptors originate from a human donor who donated a stem cell graft to a child with acute myeloid leukemia.

This rearrangement joins TRBV10-3 to TRBJ2-7; tentatively, D is TRBD1 (5 bases). CDR3 length: 15 amino acids. The germline V gene has CDR1 ENHRY and CDR2 SYGVKD. V lost 0 bases to trimming and J lost 6 bases, with 15 bases between them. The chain's CDR3 is CAISESSGALSEQYV. Here the CDR3 DNA reads TGTGCCATCAGTGAGTCGTCTGGGGCCCTTTCCGAGCAGTACGTC.

The chain is built from TRBV7-9 and TRBJ2-3; TRBD2 agrees at 8 bases. The CDR3 is 15 residues long. Germline V gives CDR1 SEHNR, CDR2 FQNEAQ (reference sequence). Germline trimming cut 5 bases from V and 4 bases from J; bases unmatched to any gene: 8. DNA for the CDR3: TGTGCCAGCAGCCAAAGCGGGAGTTGGTCAGATACGCAGTATTTT. Translated, it gives CASSQSGSWSDTQYF.

The sample holds a few counts of this clonotype. This chain links TRBV3-1 with TRBJ1-5; 8 nucleotides align to TRBD1. This CDR3 spans 15 amino acids. Germline V CDR1 and CDR2: LGHDT, YNNKEL (reference sequence). J gave up 0 bases and V 5 bases, and 3 bases lay outside the gene matches. CDR3 nucleotides: TGTGCCAGCAGCGGTGGGACAGGTAGCAATCAGCCCCAGCATTTT. Protein product: CASSGGTGSNQPQHF.

The chain recombines TRBV27 with TRBJ1-5; TRBD1 is a possible D gene (5 bases). The CDR3 is 14 residues long. The ends were cut back, 6 bases at V and 1 base at J, with 10 bases in the middle. CDR1 is MNHEY and CDR2 is SMNVEV in the germline V gene (reference sequence). The CDR3 region has the DNA TGTGCCAGCAGAGGAGGGACCAGCAATCAGCCCCAGCATTTT. Protein: CASRGGTSNQPQHF.

This clonotype was recorded a few times. This chain uses TRBV6-5 with TRBJ2-1; D not resolved. V dropped 2 bases and J dropped 0 bases, with 11 bases sitting between them. The CDR3 length is 16 residues. Germline assignment: CDR1 MNHEY and CDR2 SVGAGI. The CDR3 here is CASSYDSQSSYNEQFF. CDR3 coding DNA: TGTGCCAGCAGTTACGATAGCCAGAGCTCCTACAATGAGCAGTTCTTC.

This clonotype has just a few counts. V gene TRBV20-1 combines with J gene TRBJ2-7; D tentatively fits TRBD1 or TRBD2 (5 bases each). There are 13 residues in the CDR3. V gave up 6 bases and J gave up 5 bases, with 17 bases separating them. CDR1 is DFQATT and CDR2 is SNEGSKA in the germline V gene (reference sequence). CDR3 coding DNA: TGCAGTGCCACACCGGGACCCGTAGACGAGCAGTACTTC. This encodes CSATPGPVDEQYF.

V is TRBV29-1 and J is TRBJ2-5; D unclear. The CDR3 extends over 14 amino acids. Germline V gene data show CDR1 as SQVTM and CDR2 as ANQGSEA. Between the trimmed V and J ends, which lost 5 bases and 1 base, there was a span of 14 bases. CDR3 sequence reads: CSVPPDDSQETQYF. DNA of the CDR3: TGCAGCGTTCCCCCGGATGATAGCCAAGAGACCCAGTACTTC.

This clonotype came up many times. The chain joins TRBV5-1 to TRBJ2-7; D is undetermined. Per germline, CDR1 SGHRS and CDR2 YFSETQ. Deletions cut 4 bases from V and 4 bases from J, with 18 bases between. This CDR3 is built from 15 residues. CDR3 loop: CASSPSAYSIYEQYF. CDR3 sequence (DNA): TGCGCCAGCAGCCCCAGCGCTTATAGTATATACGAGCAGTACTTC.

The rearrangement joins TRBV29-1 to TRBJ1-2; perhaps TRBD1 as D (5 bases). The V gene's germline CDR1 is SQVTM and CDR2 ANQGSEA. V shed 8 bases and J shed 8 bases, with 15 bases lying between them. This CDR3 is 11 amino acids long. The DNA for the CDR3 is TGCAGCCTGGGCGGGGCAGGAGGCTACACCTTC. Its protein is CSLGGAGGYTF.

The rearrangement links TRBV20-1 to TRBJ2-5; possible D gene TRBD2, 6 bases. Germline assignment: CDR1 DFQATT and CDR2 SNEGSKA (reference sequence). V lost 1 base to trimming and J lost 1 base, with 19 bases between them. The CDR3 is 17 amino acids. The CDR3 is CSARVRAGSSFQETQYF. CDR3 nucleotides: TGCAGTGCTAGAGTGAGGGCGGGATCCTCCTTCCAAGAGACCCAGTACTTC.

The sample holds a few counts of this clonotype. The V call is TRBV7-8, the J call TRBJ1-2; D gene uncertain. Germline CDR1 and CDR2: SGHVS and FQNEAQ. The CDR3 has 13 amino acids. With 3 bases removed from V and 4 bases from J, the gap between germline ends came to 9 bases. The CDR3, as DNA: TGTGCCAGCAGCTTTGACGGAGGCTATGGCTACACCTTC. This codes for CASSFDGGYGYTF.

This clonotype has more than one count but fewer than ten. The V gene is TRBV20-1, the J gene TRBJ2-3; TRBD2 agrees at 7 bases. This CDR3 has 15 residues. The ends lost 6 bases at V and 0 bases at J; junction bases unmatched: 9. From germline, CDR1 is DFQATT and CDR2 SNEGSKA (reference sequence). CDR3 coding DNA: TGCAGTGCACCGAGTAGCGGGCGAAGCACAGATACGCAGTATTTT. It codes for CSAPSSGRSTDTQYF.

This clonotype was seen ten or more times. This sequence joins TRBV12-3 or TRBV12-4 and TRBJ2-3; D gene uncertain. The CDR3 extends over 13 amino acids. V lost 6 bases to trimming and J lost 1 base, with 8 bases between them. CDR3 coding DNA: TGTGCCAGCAGCTTTGGGGGCACAGATACGCAGTATTTT. Protein: CASSFGGTDTQYF.

This clonotype was found many times. The V call is TRBV6-5, the J call TRBJ1-2; 8 bases are a match to TRBD1. Trimming removed 6 bases from V and 5 bases from J; junction bases left unmatched: 2. The germline gives CDR1 MNHEY, CDR2 SVGAGI. There are 12 residues in the CDR3. The CDR3 DNA reads TGTGCCAGCAGCAGGACAGGGTATGGCTACACCTTC. Amino acid sequence: CASSRTGYGYTF.

The V call is TRBV7-9, the J call TRBJ1-2; a possible D gene is TRBD1 (6 bases). The CDR3 runs to 13 residues. The V end lost 7 bases, the J end lost 8 bases, and 17 bases lay between the germline ends. Germline V gives CDR1 SEHNR, CDR2 FQNEAQ (reference sequence). CDR3 in amino acids: CASTRNGGGGYTF. CDR3 coding DNA: TGTGCCAGCACCCGAAACGGAGGGGGAGGCTACACCTTC.

This sequence joins TRBV5-1 and TRBJ2-2, with D maybe TRBD1 (5 bases). V lost 4 bases, J lost 6 bases, and 13 bases lay in between. CDR3 length: 14 amino acids. Per the germline V gene, CDR1 is SGHRS and CDR2 is YFSETQ. CDR3 residues: CASSPQGSPGELFF. CDR3 DNA: TGCGCCAGCAGCCCTCAGGGTTCCCCCGGGGAGCTGTTTTTT.

This clonotype was observed many times. The V and J genes are TRBV12-3 or TRBV12-4 and TRBJ2-1, with 13 bases aligning to TRBD2. Trimming cost V 7 bases and J 6 bases; bases outside gene matches: 6. The CDR3 length is 15 residues. DNA of the CDR3: TGTGCCAGCATCCCCGGACTAGCGGGGGTCAATGAGCAGTTCTTC. Its protein is CASIPGLAGVNEQFF.

This clonotype was seen ten or more times. The V gene is TRBV12-3 or TRBV12-4, the J gene TRBJ1-3, with D hard to call. V lost 2 bases and J 0 bases, leaving 11 bases between the germline ends. CDR3 length: 16 amino acids. The CDR3 sequence is CASSLKGPSSGNTIYF. The CDR3 DNA reads as TGTGCCAGCAGTTTAAAAGGGCCCAGCTCTGGAAACACCATATATTTT.

Ten or more counts support this clonotype. The CDR3 spells CASSLDRVGPYEQYF. CDR3 DNA: TGCGCCAGCAGCCTCGACAGGGTGGGCCCATACGAGCAGTACTTC. V is TRBV5-1 and J is TRBJ2-7; 7 nucleotides line up with TRBD1. Germline V gene lookup returns CDR1 SGHRS and CDR2 YFSETQ. This CDR3 spans 15 amino acids. After removal of 4 bases from V and 4 bases from J, the junction contained 11 bases not matched to a gene.

This clonotype was seen ten or more times. This chain links TRBV7-2 with TRBJ2-1; 8 bases are a match to TRBD2. This CDR3 is built from 16 residues. Losses at the gene ends were 5 bases for V and 0 bases for J; bases not matched to a gene: 6. Looked up from germline, CDR1 is SGHTA and CDR2 is FQGNSA. As DNA, the CDR3 is TGTGCCAGCAGCCTATTGGCGGGGGGCTCCTACAATGAGCAGTTCTTC. Its translation: CASSLLAGGSYNEQFF.

The chain is built from TRBV7-6 and TRBJ1-4; D is perhaps TRBD1 (6 bases). V was cut by 3 bases and J by 8 bases, with 13 bases left in between. The germline V gene encodes CDR1 SGHVS and CDR2 FNYEAQ. The CDR3 is 14 amino acids. CDR3 in DNA: TGTGCCAGCAGCTTGGGGGGGGCGCGAGAAAAACTGTTTTTT. This encodes CASSLGGAREKLFF.

This clonotype was found a few times. V usage is TRBV29-1 and J usage is TRBJ1-2; D might be TRBD1 (5 bases). The germline V and J ends were trimmed by 1 base and 3 bases, with 12 bases remaining between them. Germline-derived CDR1 and CDR2 are SQVTM and ANQGSEA. The CDR3 covers 14 residues. The CDR3 coding sequence is TGCAGCGTTGAAGGGGAGCAGGGAGACTATGGCTACACCTTC. Translation gives CSVEGEQGDYGYTF.

This clonotype was seen at least ten times. The chain links TRBV5-5 to TRBJ1-1; no firm D call. V was pared by 0 bases and J by 7 bases, with 13 bases between. CDR3 length equals 14 residues. CDR1 SGHKS and CDR2 YYEKEE come from the germline V gene (reference sequence). The CDR3 coding sequence is TGTGCCAGCAGCTTGGGGTACGCGAGTGGTGAAGCTTTCTTT. Its protein product is CASSLGYASGEAFF.

This clonotype turned up a few times. This sequence joins TRBV5-1 and TRBJ2-1; 9 nucleotides agree with TRBD1. Germline V gene data show CDR1 as SGHRS and CDR2 as YFSETQ. V shed 4 bases, J shed 4 bases, and the junction held 6 bases outside the gene matches. This CDR3 region has 15 residues. The chain's CDR3 is CASSVGQGTYNEQFF. The CDR3 DNA sequence: TGCGCCAGCAGCGTGGGACAGGGTACTTACAATGAGCAGTTCTTC.

In regard to this clonotype: This may arise from a read error, as a much more abundant clone is one base away. The chain carries TRBV20-1 and TRBJ2-1; D is unclear. CDR3 length: 11 amino acids. Germline-derived CDR1 and CDR2 are DFQATT and SNEGSKA (reference sequence). Trimming removed 3 bases at V and 8 bases at J, with 8 bases between. CDR3: CSARRYDEQFF. As DNA, the CDR3 is TGCAGTGCTAGGCGATACGATGAGCAGTTCTTC.

The table lists this clonotype with a few counts. The rearrangement links TRBV11-2 to TRBJ2-1; D perhaps matches TRBD1 (6 bases). V lost 3 bases to trimming and J lost 0 bases, with 9 bases between them. The CDR3 is made up of 15 amino acids. Germline V CDR1 and CDR2: SGHAT, FQNNGV. CDR3 in DNA: TGTGCCAGCAGCTTCCAGGGGTACTCCTACAATGAGCAGTTCTTC. Protein sequence: CASSFQGYSYNEQFF. Supplemented by reference TRBV11-2 and TRBJ2-1, the full variable domain reads EAGVAQSPRYKIIEKRQSVAFWCNPISGHATLYWYQQILGQGPKLLIQFQNNGVVDDSQLPKDRFSAERLKGVDSTLKIQPAKLEDSAVYLCASSFQGYSYNEQFFGPGTRLTVL.

This clonotype has at least ten counts. The J gene is TRBJ2-5, the V gene TRBV20-1, with D perhaps matching TRBD2 (6 bases). V gave up 0 bases and J gave up 5 bases, with 19 bases separating them. Looked up from germline, CDR1 is DFQATT and CDR2 is SNEGSKA (reference sequence). This CDR3 has 16 residues. The CDR3, as DNA: TGCAGTGCTAGAGATATTGGCGGGGCGTGGGTGGAGACCCAGTACTTC. Protein sequence: CSARDIGGAWVETQYF.

J is TRBJ2-1 and V is TRBV11-2; TRBD2 might be the D (6 bases). In germline, CDR1 is SGHAT, CDR2 FQNNGV. This CDR3 is 14 amino acids long. V was cut by 0 bases and J by 8 bases, with 11 bases left in between. Here the CDR3 reads CASSLDRLVHEQFF. The CDR3 coding sequence is TGTGCCAGCAGCTTAGATCGACTAGTCCATGAGCAGTTCTTC.

This clonotype was seen a few times. The rearrangement links TRBV6-5 to TRBJ1-1; TRBD1 is a possible D gene (6 bases). V lost 2 bases and J lost 5, with 21 bases in between. The CDR3 contains 17 residues. CDR1 and CDR2 (germline): MNHEY, SVGAGI. CDR3 nucleotide sequence: TGTGCCAGCAGTTACACCGCTCCGGCAGGGGAGGGAACTGAAGCTTTCTTT. Its protein product is CASSYTAPAGEGTEAFF.